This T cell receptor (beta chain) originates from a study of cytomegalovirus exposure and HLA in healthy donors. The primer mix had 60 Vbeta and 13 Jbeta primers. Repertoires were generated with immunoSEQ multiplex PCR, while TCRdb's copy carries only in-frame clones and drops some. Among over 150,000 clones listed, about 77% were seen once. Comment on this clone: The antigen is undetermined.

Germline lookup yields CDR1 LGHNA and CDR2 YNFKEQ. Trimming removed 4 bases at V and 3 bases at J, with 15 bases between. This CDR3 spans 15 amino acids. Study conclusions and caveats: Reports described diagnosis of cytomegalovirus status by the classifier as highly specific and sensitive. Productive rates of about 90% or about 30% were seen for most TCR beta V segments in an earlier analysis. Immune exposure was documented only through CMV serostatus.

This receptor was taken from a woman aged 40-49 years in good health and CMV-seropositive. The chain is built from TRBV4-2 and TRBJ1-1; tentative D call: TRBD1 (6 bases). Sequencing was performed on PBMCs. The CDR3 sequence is CASSLPDRRDTEAFF. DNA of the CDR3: TGTGCCAGCAGCCTACCGGACAGACGGGACACTGAAGCTTTCTTT.